The clone carrying this T cell receptor beta chain was counted at least ten times. As part of library construction, unique molecular identifiers were attached to individual cDNA molecules. TCRdb called the 5' RACE reads again in MiXCR, with one record for every CDR3 protein. Seen here are 46,000 or so distinct CDR3 sequences, 4% observed once, and the top ten hold around 2.9%. This specimen belongs to a study of early T cells in non-severe SARS-CoV-2 infection. In germline, CDR1 is SGHVS, CDR2 FNYEAQ. V lost 5 bases and J lost 0; bases outside the gene matches: 5. This CDR3 is built from 16 residues. The rearrangement links TRBV7-6 to TRBJ2-2, with 8 nucleotides matching TRBD1. The sequenced sample was whole blood. The clonotype originates from an adult who was a healthcare worker with PCR-confirmed SARS-CoV-2 infection or an uninfected control (not recorded which). The CDR3: CASSRTGLSNTGELFF. The CDR3 region has the DNA TGTGCCAGCAGCAGGACAGGGCTCTCGAACACCGGGGAGCTGTTTTTT.